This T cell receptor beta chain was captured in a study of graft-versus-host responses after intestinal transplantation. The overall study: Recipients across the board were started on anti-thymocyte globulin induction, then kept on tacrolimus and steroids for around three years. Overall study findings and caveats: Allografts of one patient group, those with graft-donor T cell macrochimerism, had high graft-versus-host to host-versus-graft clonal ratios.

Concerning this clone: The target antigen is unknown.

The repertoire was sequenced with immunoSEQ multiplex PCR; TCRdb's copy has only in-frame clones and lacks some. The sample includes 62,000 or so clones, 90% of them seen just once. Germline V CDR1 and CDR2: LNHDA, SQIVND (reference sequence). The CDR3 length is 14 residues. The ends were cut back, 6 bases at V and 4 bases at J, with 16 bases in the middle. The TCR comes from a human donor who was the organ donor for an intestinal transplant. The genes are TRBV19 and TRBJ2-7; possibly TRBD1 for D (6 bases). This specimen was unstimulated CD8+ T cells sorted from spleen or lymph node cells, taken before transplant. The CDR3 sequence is CASSPGLTGYEQYF. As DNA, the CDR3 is TGTGCCAGTAGCCCAGGGCTAACAGGGTACGAGCAGTACTTC. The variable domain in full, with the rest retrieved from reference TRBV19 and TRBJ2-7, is DGGITQSPKYLFRKEGQNVTLSCEQNLNHDAMYWYRQDPGQGLRLIYYSQIVNDFQKGDIAEGYSVSREKKESFPLTVTSAQKNPTAFYLCASSPGLTGYEQYFGPGTRLTVT.